This T cell receptor (beta chain) is from a study of CD8 T cells in Susac syndrome. RNA in amounts of roughly 0.5 to 1 ug was reverse transcribed with random hexamers. From the immunoSEQ multiplex PCR reads, TCRdb called clonotypes with MiXCR, one entry per CDR3 protein. The table includes over 130,000 distinct CDR3 sequences, 90% to 95% detected once. This clonotype has just one count. Trimming shortened V by 7 bases and J by 3 bases, and 13 bases separated the two germline ends. Germline lookup yields CDR1 SGHNT and CDR2 YYREEE (reference sequence). The CDR3 contains 13 residues. This sequence joins TRBV5-4 and TRBJ1-1; D is uncertain. The specimen was CD4+ T cells from PBMCs. The TCR comes from a human donor with multiple sclerosis. The CDR3 nucleotides read TGTGCCAGCGGTGCACGGAGTTACACTGAAGCTTTCTTT. It yields the protein CASGARSYTEAFF.